This T cell receptor (beta chain) was recorded in a study of chemoradiotherapy in HPV16-positive cancers. Study-wide background: Functional T-cell assays on a couple of HPV16-positive patients' cells defined candidate HPV-specific clones and common TCR motifs. Study-level findings and limits: Only two HPV16-positive patients supplied the functional HPV-specificity definition. Better recurrence-free survival went with HPV-responsive T-cell expansion in HPV16-positive patients.

Data came from immunoSEQ multiplex PCR; TCRdb stores just in-frame clones and leaves some out. The table records over 15,000 clones, around four fifths of them present only once. CDR1 is SGHRS and CDR2 is YFSETQ in the germline V gene. The CDR3 is made up of 12 amino acids. Between the trimmed V and J ends, which lost 7 bases and 6 bases, there was a span of 13 bases. This clone was picked up one time. What it recognizes is unknown. Repeated repertoire sampling spanned the course of chemoradiotherapy. The V gene is TRBV5-1, the J gene TRBJ1-2, with D maybe TRBD1 (5 bases). The sequence derives from a human donor with HPV-associated anogenital cancer. Here the sequenced sample was blood, taken from a patient who underwent chemoradiotherapy. CDR3 sequence reads: CASRTGDDGYTF. CDR3 DNA sequence: TGCGCCAGCCGCACGGGGGACGATGGCTACACCTTC. Filled out from reference TRBV5-1 and TRBJ1-2, the complete variable domain reads KAGVTQTPRYLIKTRGQQVTLSCSPISGHRSVSWYQQTPGQGLQFLFEYFSETQRNKGNFPGRFSGRQFSNSRSEMNVSTLELGDSALYLCASRTGDDGYTFGSGTRLTVV.